The 8 T cell receptor beta chains below all came from one sample that was sequenced in a study of T cell repertoires in cytomegalovirus infection. TCRdb re-called the reads through MiXCR, storing one row per CDR3 protein. The sample lists 490,000 or so distinct CDR3 sequences, about 11% occurring once. The specimen sequenced was PBMCs. These receptors all stem from a human donor in good health (CMV status not recorded). Some clones in this sample may be carry-over from other donors' samples.

The gene calls are TRBV5-4 and TRBJ2-2; 12 bases are a match to TRBD2. The CDR3 loop spans 17 amino acids. The V segment lost 4 bases and the J segment 7 bases; nucleotides outside the gene matches: 11. The germline V gene has CDR1 SGHNT and CDR2 YYREEE (reference sequence). The CDR3 sequence: CASSGSTSGGFGGELFF. DNA of the CDR3: TGTGCCAGCAGCGGATCGACTAGCGGGGGCTTTGGCGGGGAGCTGTTTTTT. Filled out from reference TRBV5-4 and TRBJ2-2, the complete variable domain reads ETGVTQSPTHLIKTRGQQVTLRCSSQSGHNTVSWYQQALGQGPQFIFQYYREEENGRGNFPPRFSGLQFPNYSSELNVNALELDDSALYLCASSGSTSGGFGGELFFGEGSRLTVL.

This clonotype was detected many times. The chain couples TRBV6-4 to TRBJ2-3; D uncertain. The CDR3 consists of 13 residues. Trimming shortened V by 3 bases and J by 1 base, and 5 bases separated the two germline ends. Germline V gene data show CDR1 as MRHNA and CDR2 as SNTAGT. For the CDR3, the DNA is TGTGCCAGCAGTGATACAGGCACAGATACGCAGTATTTT. It specifies CASSDTGTDTQYF.

This chain joins TRBV2 and TRBJ1-2; 10 bases are shared with TRBD1. The V segment lost 3 bases and the J segment 4 bases; nucleotides outside the gene matches: 8. Germline-derived CDR1 and CDR2 are SNHLY and FYNNEI. The CDR3 runs 16 residues. The CDR3 coding sequence is TGTGCCAGCAGTGACGGTACTTGGACAGGGGGCTATGGCTACACCTTC. As protein: CASSDGTWTGGYGYTF.

The chain carries TRBV14 and TRBJ2-3; D perhaps matches TRBD1 (5 bases). CDR3 length: 16 amino acids. Germline V CDR1 and CDR2: SGHDN, FVKESK. Trimming shortened V by 5 bases and J by 0 bases, and 15 bases separated the two germline ends. CDR3 protein: CASSSHRSLSTDTQYF. The DNA of the CDR3 is TGTGCCAGCAGCTCGCACAGGAGCCTTAGCACAGATACGCAGTATTTT.

This clonotype was observed a few times. The chain links TRBV5-4 to TRBJ2-2; a possible D gene is TRBD2 (7 bases). CDR1 is SGHNT and CDR2 is YYREEE in the germline V gene (reference sequence). The CDR3 spans 16 residues. V lost 6 bases and J lost 1, with 16 bases in between. Here the CDR3 DNA reads TGTGCCAGCAAAACCCGAGGGGGGGAGAACACCGGGGAGCTGTTTTTT. Its translation: CASKTRGGENTGELFF.

The gene calls are TRBV20-1 and TRBJ2-3; 8 bases are a match to TRBD2. The V segment lost 3 bases and the J segment 2 bases; nucleotides outside the gene matches: 13. The CDR3 runs to 17 residues. Germline V CDR1 and CDR2: DFQATT, SNEGSKA (reference sequence). Written as DNA, the CDR3 is TGCAGTGCTAGGGTCAGCGGGGGATTAGAACCCACAGATACGCAGTATTTT. Translation: CSARVSGGLEPTDTQYF.

The V call is TRBV3-1, the J call TRBJ2-1; D perhaps matches TRBD2 (7 bases). The V end lost 1 base, the J end lost 9 bases, and 13 bases lay between the germline ends. The germline gives CDR1 LGHDT, CDR2 YNNKEL (reference sequence). The CDR3 consists of 14 residues. CDR3 amino acids: CASSQGGREFEQFF. CDR3 nucleotides: TGTGCCAGCAGCCAAGGGGGGCGGGAGTTTGAGCAGTTCTTC.

At least ten counts were recorded for this clonotype. The rearrangement uses TRBV7-9 and TRBJ2-3, with D tentatively TRBD1 or TRBD2 (5 bases each). Trimming cost V 5 bases and J 2 bases, with 11 bases left between them. Germline V lookup: CDR1 SEHNR, CDR2 FQNEAQ (reference sequence). The CDR3 has 14 amino acids. The CDR3 here is CASSLGTDTDTQYF. The CDR3 nucleotides read TGTGCCAGCAGCCTCGGGACGGACACAGATACGCAGTATTTT.